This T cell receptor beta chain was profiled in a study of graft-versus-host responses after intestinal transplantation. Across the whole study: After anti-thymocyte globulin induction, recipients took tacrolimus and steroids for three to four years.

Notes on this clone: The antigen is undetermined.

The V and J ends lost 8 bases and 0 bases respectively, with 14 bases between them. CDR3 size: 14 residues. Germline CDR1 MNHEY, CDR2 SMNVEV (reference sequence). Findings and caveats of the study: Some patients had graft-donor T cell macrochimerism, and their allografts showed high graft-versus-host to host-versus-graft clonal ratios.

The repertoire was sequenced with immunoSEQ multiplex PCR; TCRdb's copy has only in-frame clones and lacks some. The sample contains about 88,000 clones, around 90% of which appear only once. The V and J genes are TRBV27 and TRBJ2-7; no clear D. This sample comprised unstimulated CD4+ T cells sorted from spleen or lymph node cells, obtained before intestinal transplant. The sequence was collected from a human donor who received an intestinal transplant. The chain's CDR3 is CASWKFTNSYEQYF. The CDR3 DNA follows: TGTGCCAGCTGGAAGTTTACTAACTCCTACGAGCAGTACTTC.